These 27 T cell receptor beta chains share one sample of origin, sequenced in a study of CD8+ T cells in alopecia areata. Following RNA extraction, reverse transcription yielded cDNA that acted as the sequencing template. Profiled with immunoSEQ multiplex PCR; TCRdb holds only in-frame clones, not every one. The table shows fewer than 250,000 clones, with approximately 61% occurring only once. The source was CD4+ T cells sorted from blood, collected at week 0. The receptors were sampled from a human donor with alopecia areata.

Many counts were recorded for this clone. This chain joins TRBV4-1 and TRBJ1-3; tentative D call: TRBD1 (6 bases). The CDR3 runs to 15 residues. Germline V gene data show CDR1 as MGHRA and CDR2 as YSYEKL. The V end was cut by 1 base, the J end by 1 base, with 8 bases between. The CDR3 region is CASSQGGGSGNTIYF. CDR3 in DNA: TGCGCCAGCAGCCAAGGAGGGGGGTCTGGAAACACCATATATTTT.

This chain links TRBV2 with TRBJ1-2; D is unclear. The CDR3 sequence is 13 residues long. Germline-derived CDR1 and CDR2 are SNHLY and FYNNEI. Between the trimmed V and J ends, which lost 8 bases and 5 bases, there was a span of 15 bases. The CDR3 sequence: CASGSSWEYGYTF. DNA of the CDR3: TGTGCCAGCGGATCCTCTTGGGAATATGGCTACACCTTC. The full variable domain, in which reference TRBV2 and TRBJ1-2 provide the parts outside the CDR3, is EPEVTQTPSHQVTQMGQEVILRCVPISNHLYFYWYRQILGQKVEFLVSFYNNEISEKSEIFDDQFSVERPDGSNFTLKIRSTKLEDSAMYFCASGSSWEYGYTFGSGTRLTVV.

This clone was seen only a few times. This chain joins TRBV19 and TRBJ1-1; D ambiguous. Deletions cut 7 bases from V and 1 base from J, with 10 bases between. In germline, CDR1 is LNHDA, CDR2 SQIVND (reference sequence). This CDR3 region has 13 residues. CDR3 in DNA: TGTGCCAGTATGAGGCTACCGAACACTGAAGCTTTCTTT. Protein product: CASMRLPNTEAFF. The whole variable domain, filled in from reference TRBV19 and TRBJ1-1, reads DGGITQSPKYLFRKEGQNVTLSCEQNLNHDAMYWYRQDPGQGLRLIYYSQIVNDFQKGDIAEGYSVSREKKESFPLTVTSAQKNPTAFYLCASMRLPNTEAFFGQGTRLTVV.

V is TRBV7-9 and J is TRBJ2-3; D unclear. The CDR3 runs 11 residues. The V end lost 7 bases, the J end lost 4 bases, and 6 bases lay between the germline ends. Germline V CDR1 and CDR2: SEHNR, FQNEAQ (reference sequence). The CDR3 DNA follows: TGTGCCAGCACGGCGGCAGATACGCAGTATTTT. Amino acid sequence: CASTAADTQYF.

This clone was recorded only once. The rearrangement links TRBV4-1 to TRBJ2-3; a possible D gene is TRBD2 (5 bases). V lost 4 bases to trimming and J lost 6 bases, with 8 bases between them. The germline gives CDR1 MGHRA, CDR2 YSYEKL. The CDR3 totals 12 residues. CDR3 region: CASSPRGDTQYF. In DNA, the CDR3 is TGCGCCAGCAGCCCACGGGGTGATACGCAGTATTTT.

The rearrangement links TRBV18 to TRBJ1-2; 10 nucleotides match TRBD1. Trimming cost V 3 bases and J 7 bases; bases outside gene matches: 8. Germline CDR1 reads KGHSH; CDR2 reads LQKENI. CDR3 size: 15 residues. The CDR3 sequence is CASSPPGTGASGYTF. DNA for the CDR3: TGTGCCAGCTCACCTCCCGGGACAGGGGCAAGTGGCTACACCTTC.

The chain uses TRBV4-1 and TRBJ1-5; D call uncertain. Germline V gene sequence: CDR1 MGHRA, CDR2 YSYEKL. The CDR3 has 15 residues. The V end lost 5 bases, the J end lost 7 bases, and 18 bases lay between the germline ends. The CDR3 sequence: CASSEAHRVDQPQHF. CDR3 coding DNA: TGCGCCAGCAGCGAGGCCCATAGGGTTGACCAGCCCCAGCATTTT.

The table lists this clone with a few counts. The genes are TRBV5-6 and TRBJ1-2; no clear D. This CDR3 region has 14 residues. Trimming stripped 7 bases from V and 1 base from J, with 14 bases between. Per germline, CDR1 SGHDT and CDR2 YYEEEE. CDR3 nucleotide sequence: TGTGCCAGCCGGTTTTCAGCCAGTAACTATGGCTACACCTTC. Translation gives CASRFSASNYGYTF.

The CDR3 DNA reads as TGTGCCAGTAGTCCCTCCGGGACAGGGAGAACCTACGAGCAGTACTTC. This encodes CASSPSGTGRTYEQYF. This sequence joins TRBV19 and TRBJ2-7; 9 nucleotides align to TRBD1. In germline, CDR1 is LNHDA, CDR2 SQIVND (reference sequence). The CDR3 covers 16 residues. Unmatched junction bases numbered 10, after V lost 5 bases and J lost 2 bases.

V gene TRBV29-1 combines with J gene TRBJ1-5; D unclear. The germline CDR1 and CDR2 sequences are SQVTM and ANQGSEA. The ends were cut back, 4 bases at V and 3 bases at J, with 7 bases in the middle. CDR3 length: 12 residues. DNA of the CDR3: TGCAGCGTTGGAAGGGCCAATCAGCCCCAGCATTTT. Amino acid sequence: CSVGRANQPQHF. Complete variable domain (other parts from reference TRBV29-1 and TRBJ1-5): SAVISQKPSRDICQRGTSLTIQCQVDSQVTMMFWYRQQPGQSLTLIATANQGSEATYESGFVIDKFPISRPNLTFSTLTVSNMSPEDSSIYLCSVGRANQPQHFGDGTRLSIL.

The table lists this clone with a few counts. The chain has TRBV28 and TRBJ1-2; D is ambiguous. The ends were cut back, 1 base at V and 7 bases at J, with 13 bases in the middle. The CDR3 extends over 14 amino acids. Germline V gives CDR1 MDHEN, CDR2 SYDVKM. The CDR3 nucleotides are TGTGCCAGCAGTTTATCTGTAGTTGTGGGTGGCTACACCTTC. Its translation is CASSLSVVVGGYTF.

This clone has just one count. The V call is TRBV30, the J call TRBJ1-2; D is possibly TRBD1 (5 bases). This CDR3 is 13 amino acids long. The germline CDR1 and CDR2 sequences are GTSNPN and SVGIG (reference sequence). V was clipped by 2 bases and J by 4 bases, with 11 bases between them. Here the CDR3 reads CAWSLDSGYGYTF. The CDR3 DNA reads as TGTGCCTGGAGTCTAGACAGTGGCTATGGCTACACCTTC. Full variable domain (outside the CDR3, taken from reference TRBV30 and TRBJ1-2): SQTIHQWPATLVQPVGSPLSLECTVEGTSNPNLYWYRQAAGRGLQLLFYSVGIGQISSEVPQNLSASRPQDRQFILSSKKLLLSDSGFYLCAWSLDSGYGYTFGSGTRLTVV.

The chain has TRBV30 and TRBJ2-6, with D possibly TRBD1 on 6 matching bases. CDR1 and CDR2 from the germline V gene are GTSNPN and SVGIG (reference sequence). The CDR3 contains 19 residues. V was clipped by 1 base and J by 0 bases, with 19 bases between them. The CDR3 sequence: CAWSARGQSALSGANVLTF. CDR3 sequence (DNA): TGTGCCTGGAGTGCCCGGGGACAAAGCGCCCTCTCTGGGGCCAACGTCCTGACTTTC.

This clone was picked up a small number of times. The CDR3, as DNA: TGTGCCAGCAGGGAATCAGTAGATACGCAGTATTTT. It is translated as CASRESVDTQYF. The genes are TRBV6-5 and TRBJ2-3; D gene uncertain. From germline, CDR1 is MNHEY and CDR2 SVGAGI. CDR3 size: 12 residues. V dropped 6 bases and J dropped 5 bases, with 9 bases sitting between them.

As for this clone: The same CDR3 also results from other DNA sequences found in this sample. The chain carries TRBV5-1 and TRBJ1-1; D unresolved. The ends were cut back, 0 bases at V and 2 bases at J, with 2 bases in the middle. This CDR3 is built from 12 residues. Germline lookup yields CDR1 SGHRS and CDR2 YFSETQ. The CDR3 here is CASSLANTEAFF. In DNA form, the CDR3 reads TGCGCCAGCAGCTTGGCAAACACTGAAGCTTTCTTT. The variable domain in full, with the rest retrieved from reference TRBV5-1 and TRBJ1-1, is KAGVTQTPRYLIKTRGQQVTLSCSPISGHRSVSWYQQTPGQGLQFLFEYFSETQRNKGNFPGRFSGRQFSNSRSEMNVSTLELGDSALYLCASSLANTEAFFGQGTRLTVV.

V gene TRBV30 combines with J gene TRBJ2-1; tentatively, D is TRBD2 (6 bases). The CDR3 is 15 residues long. The ends were cut back, 2 bases at V and 0 bases at J, with 11 bases in the middle. The V gene's germline CDR1 is GTSNPN and CDR2 SVGIG (reference sequence). As DNA, the CDR3 is TGTGCCTGGAGTCTGGGGAGGTCCTCCTACAATGAGCAGTTCTTC. This sequence encodes CAWSLGRSSYNEQFF.

The chain uses TRBV20-1 and TRBJ1-3, with D unresolved. CDR3 size: 11 residues. V lost 4 bases and J lost 11, with 12 bases in between. Germline V gene sequence: CDR1 DFQATT, CDR2 SNEGSKA (reference sequence). The CDR3 protein is CSAIAPGAIYF. In DNA, the CDR3 is TGCAGTGCTATAGCGCCGGGAGCCATATATTTT.

The V call is TRBV5-1, the J call TRBJ2-6; D gene uncertain. Looked up from germline, CDR1 is SGHRS and CDR2 is YFSETQ. The V end was cut by 5 bases, the J end by 2 bases, with 8 bases between. This CDR3 spans 14 amino acids. CDR3 sequence reads: CASSWRTGANVLTF. The CDR3 coding sequence is TGCGCCAGCAGTTGGCGTACTGGGGCCAACGTCCTGACTTTC. The full variable domain, its missing parts supplied by reference TRBV5-1 and TRBJ2-6, is KAGVTQTPRYLIKTRGQQVTLSCSPISGHRSVSWYQQTPGQGLQFLFEYFSETQRNKGNFPGRFSGRQFSNSRSEMNVSTLELGDSALYLCASSWRTGANVLTFGAGSRLTVL.

This rearrangement joins TRBV29-1 to TRBJ1-2; perhaps TRBD1 as D (5 bases). CDR3 length: 14 residues. V was clipped by 7 bases and J by 0 bases, with 15 bases between them. In germline, CDR1 is SQVTM, CDR2 ANQGSEA. CDR3 sequence reads: CSALMGGANYGYTF. CDR3 coding DNA: TGCAGCGCCCTAATGGGGGGGGCTAACTATGGCTACACCTTC. The whole variable domain, filled in from reference TRBV29-1 and TRBJ1-2, reads SAVISQKPSRDICQRGTSLTIQCQVDSQVTMMFWYRQQPGQSLTLIATANQGSEATYESGFVIDKFPISRPNLTFSTLTVSNMSPEDSSIYLCSALMGGANYGYTFGSGTRLTVV.

This chain uses TRBV29-1 with TRBJ2-2; 10 bases align to TRBD1. Per germline, CDR1 SQVTM and CDR2 ANQGSEA. CDR3 size: 13 residues. After removal of 4 bases from V and 5 bases from J, the junction contained 1 base not matched to a gene. This chain's CDR3 is CSVGQGATGELFF. DNA of the CDR3: TGCAGCGTTGGACAGGGGGCGACCGGGGAGCTGTTTTTT.

J is TRBJ1-2 and V is TRBV14; 8 bases are a match to TRBD1. The germline CDR1 and CDR2 sequences are SGHDN and FVKESK. V lost 4 bases and J lost 5; bases outside the gene matches: 9. The CDR3 consists of 15 residues. The CDR3 region is CASSLAQGATYGYTF. CDR3 in DNA: TGTGCCAGCAGCCTCGCCCAGGGGGCGACTTATGGCTACACCTTC.

The chain employs TRBV27 and TRBJ2-5; no clear D gene. V was clipped by 5 bases and J by 5 bases, with 15 bases between them. The germline CDR1 and CDR2 sequences are MNHEY and SMNVEV (reference sequence). CDR3 length equals 14 residues. CDR3 region: CASSPRWSLETQYF. The CDR3 coding sequence is TGTGCCAGCAGTCCCCGGTGGTCCTTGGAGACCCAGTACTTC.

The rearrangement uses TRBV5-1 and TRBJ1-1; 7 bases are a match to TRBD1. The CDR3 runs 13 residues. The V gene end was trimmed by 3 bases and the J gene end by 8 bases; junction bases not matched to a gene: 7. Germline V gene lookup returns CDR1 SGHRS and CDR2 YFSETQ. Here the CDR3 DNA reads TGCGCCAGCAGCTCGTACAGGGGAGCGGAAGCTTTCTTT. Amino acids: CASSSYRGAEAFF.

This clone has just one count. The chain combines TRBV30 with TRBJ2-2; D ambiguous. CDR1 is GTSNPN and CDR2 is SVGIG in the germline V gene (reference sequence). Trimming removed 3 bases from V and 6 bases from J, with 11 bases in between. The CDR3 is made up of 13 amino acids. The CDR3 DNA follows: TGTGCCTGGAGGAGTAGGCGTGCCGGGGAGCTGTTTTTT. Its protein is CAWRSRRAGELFF.

This clone was recorded a few times. The chain couples TRBV19 to TRBJ1-1, with unresolved D. Trimming shortened V by 2 bases and J by 10 bases, and 17 bases separated the two germline ends. Germline V gives CDR1 LNHDA, CDR2 SQIVND (reference sequence). The CDR3 spans 14 residues. This CDR3 reads CASSISRALRGAFF. CDR3 coding DNA: TGTGCCAGTAGTATAAGCCGGGCCCTACGAGGAGCTTTCTTT.

The J gene is TRBJ1-1, the V gene TRBV23-1, with no clear D. TRBV23-1 is treated as an ORF (open reading frame) with a function not yet certain. V was shortened by 6 bases and J by 1 base, with 12 bases between the two germline ends. The CDR3 runs to 14 residues. The CDR3 bases are TGCGCCAGCAGATTGGAGGGTCCGAACACTGAAGCTTTCTTT. Encoded protein: CASRLEGPNTEAFF.

This chain uses TRBV9 with TRBJ1-2, with D hard to call. V dropped 0 bases and J dropped 8 bases, with 11 bases sitting between them. Looked up from germline, CDR1 is SGDLS and CDR2 is YYNGEE. This CDR3 is 13 amino acids long. The CDR3 region has the DNA TGTGCCAGCAGCGTAGACCGGCGAAAGGGCTACACCTTC. This sequence encodes CASSVDRRKGYTF.